This T cell receptor beta chain stems from a study of cytomegalovirus exposure and HLA in healthy donors. With 5 bases removed from V and 1 base from J, the gap between germline ends came to 8 bases. The germline gives CDR1 MGHDK, CDR2 SYGVNS. This CDR3 contains 13 residues. Researchers ran the PCR with 60 Vbeta and 13 Jbeta primers. Sequencing was performed with immunoSEQ multiplex PCR; in TCRdb, only in-frame clones are kept and a portion is missing. The sample consists of about 96,000 clones, 65% to 75% of them appearing once. Specimen: PBMCs. This sequence was found in a woman aged 70-85 years in good health and CMV-seropositive. J is TRBJ2-5 and V is TRBV25-1; maybe TRBD2 (6 bases). The DNA of the CDR3 is TGTGCCAGCAGTCTGGGGGGCCAAGAGACCCAGTACTTC. It is translated as CASSLGGQETQYF.